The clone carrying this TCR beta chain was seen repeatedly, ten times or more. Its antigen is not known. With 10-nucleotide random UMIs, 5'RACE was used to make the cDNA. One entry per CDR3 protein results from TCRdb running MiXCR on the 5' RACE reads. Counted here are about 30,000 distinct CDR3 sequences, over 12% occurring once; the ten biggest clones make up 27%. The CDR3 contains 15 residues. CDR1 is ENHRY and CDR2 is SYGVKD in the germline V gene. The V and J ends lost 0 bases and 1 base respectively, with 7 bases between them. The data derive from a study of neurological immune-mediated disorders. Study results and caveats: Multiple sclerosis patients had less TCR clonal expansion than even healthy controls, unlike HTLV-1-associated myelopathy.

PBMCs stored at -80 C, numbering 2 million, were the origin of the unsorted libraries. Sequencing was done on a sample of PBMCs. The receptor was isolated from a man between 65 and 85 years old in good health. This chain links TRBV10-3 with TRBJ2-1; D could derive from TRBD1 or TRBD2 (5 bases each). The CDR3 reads CAISESGDSYNEQFF. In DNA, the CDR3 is TGTGCCATCAGTGAGTCGGGGGATTCCTACAATGAGCAGTTCTTC.